This is a list of T cell receptor beta chains from one sample in a study of blood T cell repertoires in COVID-19. The protocol was immunoSEQ multiplex PCR, while the TCRdb copy is restricted to in-frame clones and leaves out a portion. Of about 140,000 clones listed, approximately 86% are singletons. Sequenced material: peripheral blood. The origin of the receptors is a woman aged 55-69 years with acute or convalescent COVID-19. Both conserved end residues are trimmed from each CDR3. D genes are given only for firm matches. For some rows the clone size is stated as once, few or many, or as a class when expanded; others skip it.

-	-	TRBV7-9	ASSQKSDTEAF
TRBD1	-	TRBV9	ASSVGDSPSSYNSPLH
TRBD2	-	TRBV29-1	SVASRGGWADTQY
TRBD2	few	TRBV15	ATSRERGAYEQY
-	-	TRBV12-3/TRBV12-4	ASSGSAYEQY
TRBD2	-	TRBV6-5	APGGGGELF
-	-	TRBV6-4	ASSVQSGAYEQY
-	-	TRBV12-5	ASRVQGSYNEQF
TRBD1	-	TRBV2	ASSRQGVVETQY
-	-	TRBV24-1	ATSEGGNTEAF
-	-	TRBV3-1/TRBV3-2	ASSPGLSGQY
-	-	TRBV6-1	ASSGATGYGPNAGELF
TRBD1	-	TRBV30	AWSVRGTARMNTEAF
-	-	TRBV18	ASSPGGRNYGYT
TRBD2	-	TRBV4-3	ASSQDSPGLAGGVSYEQY
-	-	TRBV18	ASSPEGWETQY
TRBD1	-	TRBV5-4	ASSLKSGQGAIGYT
-	once	TRBV6-1	ASSESVSTEAF
-	-	TRBV6-5	ASSYSRDSYEQY
-	-	TRBV4-1	ASSQDWNSYSNQPQH
TRBD1	-	TRBV14	ASSQVRGQNTEAF
TRBD2	-	TRBV5-1	ASTSGGASDTQY
TRBD1	-	TRBV10-3	AISGAPGTVMNTEAF